This TCR beta chain was sequenced in a study of blood T cells in healthy people across ages. V lost 4 bases and J 3 bases, leaving 6 bases between the germline ends. The CDR3 totals 12 residues. Germline CDR1 and CDR2: ENHRY and SYGVKD. PCR was performed a second time for roughly 7 to 11 cycles using a sample-barcoded 5' primer and a J-beta primer mix. From the 5' RACE reads, TCRdb called clonotypes with MiXCR, one entry per CDR3 protein. The sample contains 450,000 to 700,000 distinct CDR3 sequences, 25% to 30% of which appear only once. Researchers isolated at least 7 million PBMCs per sample. Per sample, no less than 6 micrograms of total RNA were extracted.

The sequenced material came from blood. The rearrangement joins TRBV10-3 to TRBJ1-1; D gene unclear. This TCR derives from a woman aged 70 to 79 in good health. The CDR3: CAISADYTEAFF. The CDR3 DNA is TGTGCCATCAGTGCGGATTACACTGAAGCTTTCTTT.